A selection of T cell receptor beta chains follows, all from one sample in a study of CD8 T cells in ankylosing spondylitis. MiXCR, applied by TCRdb to the 5' RACE reads, yields one record per CDR3 protein. The top ten clones hold roughly 4.5% of a sample with some 200,000 distinct CDR3 sequences, 15% to 20% of them seen once. Sequencing was performed on blood, either unsorted or a sorted T cell fraction (not recorded which). The origin of the receptors is a male donor aged 10-29 years with ankylosing spondylitis or in good health (not recorded which). The CDR3 runs from the conserved cysteine through the conserved F or W. The D gene is left open where the match is weak. Only part of the rows carry a size: once, few, many, or a class if the clone is expanded.

-,-,TRBJ2-7,TRBV20-1,13,CSAPTGLTYEQYF,TGCAGTGCCCCCACAGGGTTAACCTACGAGCAGTACTTC
TRBD2,few,TRBJ2-1,TRBV15,14,CATSRTSGMNEQFF,TGTGCCACCAGTAGGACTAGCGGGATGAATGAGCAGTTCTTC
-,many,TRBJ2-1,TRBV5-6,15,CASTLGQRSYNEQFF,TGTGCCAGCACCCTGGGGCAGAGATCCTACAATGAGCAGTTCTTC
TRBD2,-,TRBJ2-1,TRBV5-5,15,CASSLVGLAGDEQFF,TGTGCCAGCAGCTTGGTGGGACTAGCGGGCGATGAGCAGTTCTTC
-,many,TRBJ2-2,TRBV27,18,CASSLRPSVIANTGELFF,TGTGCCAGCAGTTTAAGGCCTAGCGTTATAGCGAACACCGGGGAGCTGTTTTTT
-,many,TRBJ2-7,TRBV20-1,16,CSAKDSGQGFSYEQYF,TGCAGTGCTAAAGACAGCGGTCAAGGGTTCTCCTACGAGCAGTACTTC
TRBD1,many,TRBJ1-1,TRBV6-5,16,CASSLRTGAGNTEAFF,TGTGCCAGCAGTCTCCGGACAGGGGCTGGGAACACTGAAGCTTTCTTT
-,many,TRBJ2-7,TRBV10-3,16,CAISESLISGTYEQYF,TGTGCCATCAGTGAGTCCCTGATTAGCGGAACCTACGAGCAGTACTTC
-,many,TRBJ1-2,TRBV28,19,CASSSQVVRTETTNYGYTF,TGTGCCAGCAGCAGCCAAGTAGTTAGAACCGAGACAACCAACTATGGCTACACCTTC
-,few,TRBJ2-1,TRBV4-2,13,CASSQVGKNEQFF,TGTGCCAGCAGCCAAGTCGGGAAAAATGAGCAGTTCTTC
-,many,TRBJ1-1,TRBV20-1,11,CSARVDAEAFF,TGCAGTGCTAGAGTTGATGCTGAAGCTTTCTTT
-,many,TRBJ2-3,TRBV6-5,16,CASSPAQGGGTDTQYF,TGTGCCAGCAGTCCCGCCCAGGGGGGTGGCACAGATACGCAGTATTTT
-,-,TRBJ2-1,TRBV29-1,13,CSVEDVSYNEQFF,TGCAGCGTTGAAGATGTGTCCTACAATGAGCAGTTCTTC
-,many,TRBJ1-6,TRBV7-9,15,CASSPPRHANSPLHF,TGTGCCAGCAGCCCCCCGCGTCATGCGAATTCACCCCTCCACTTT
TRBD2,many,TRBJ2-1,TRBV29-1,14,CSVERLAGAREQFF,TGCAGCGTTGAGAGACTAGCGGGAGCTCGCGAGCAGTTCTTC
-,many,TRBJ2-1,TRBV10-3,13,CAISAGADNEQFF,TGTGCCATCAGTGCGGGTGCCGACAATGAGCAGTTCTTC